This TCR beta chain was found in a study of response to subunit inactivated influenza vaccine. The CDR3 has 16 residues. The V gene's germline CDR1 is MDHEN and CDR2 SYDVKM. V was clipped by 4 bases and J by 3 bases; unmatched bases: 11. To note about this clonotype: Its antigen is still unknown.

A single record per CDR3 protein comes from TCRdb applying MiXCR to the RT-PCR reads. The repertoire holds more than 450,000 distinct CDR3 sequences, with about 10% as singletons. General study findings and limits: The study's authors posited that every seasonal influenza vaccination enlists few new T cells.

This sequence originates from a man in his fifties or sixties who received an inactivated influenza vaccine. Sequencing used PBMCs from blood, obtained on the day of vaccination. V is TRBV28 and J is TRBJ2-7; TRBD1 aligns across 8 bases. The CDR3 bases are TGTGCCAGCAGTTCCGGGACAGGCCACGGGAACTACGAGCAGTACTTC. Translation: CASSSGTGHGNYEQYF.